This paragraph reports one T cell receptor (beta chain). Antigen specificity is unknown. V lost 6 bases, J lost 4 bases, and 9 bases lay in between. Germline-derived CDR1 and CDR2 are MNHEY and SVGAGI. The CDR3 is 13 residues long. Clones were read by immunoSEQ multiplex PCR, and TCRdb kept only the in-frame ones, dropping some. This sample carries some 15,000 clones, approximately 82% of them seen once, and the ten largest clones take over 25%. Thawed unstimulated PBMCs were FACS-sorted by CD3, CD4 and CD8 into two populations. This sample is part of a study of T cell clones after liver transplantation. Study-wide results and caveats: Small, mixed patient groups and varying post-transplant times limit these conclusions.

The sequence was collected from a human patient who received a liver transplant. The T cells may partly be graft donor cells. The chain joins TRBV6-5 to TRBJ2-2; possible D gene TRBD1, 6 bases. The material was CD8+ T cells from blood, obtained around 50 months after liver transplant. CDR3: CASRLGATGELFF. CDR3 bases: TGTGCCAGCAGGCTGGGGGCCACCGGGGAGCTGTTTTTT.